These T cell receptor beta chains were read from a single sample in a study of T cells in Graves' hyperthyroidism and ophthalmopathy. TCRdb used MiXCR to reprocess the multiplex PCR reads, holding one entry per CDR3 protein. Of 300,000 to 450,000 distinct CDR3 sequences in the sample, approximately 15% were seen once. The sample taken for sequencing was blood. All receptors derive from a woman in her twenties or thirties with Graves' hyperthyroidism. CDR3s leave out the opening cysteine and the closing phenylalanine or tryptophan. The D gene is left open where the match is weak.

J gene | V gene | D gene | CDR3 protein
TRBJ1-2 | TRBV6-1 | . | ASSEWYSYGYT
TRBJ2-3 | TRBV25-1 | TRBD1 | ASSDTGGPGDTQY
TRBJ2-5 | TRBV20-1 | . | SARQQGPETQY
TRBJ2-7 | TRBV6-1 | . | ASSEAWGRVEQY
TRBJ1-4 | TRBV30 | . | AWSIVREKLF
TRBJ2-3 | TRBV30 | . | AWSERDTQY
TRBJ1-6 | TRBV24-1 | . | ATTRTSLYNSPLH
TRBJ2-1 | TRBV12-3/TRBV12-4 | TRBD2 | ASSFSAGLAGTEQF
TRBJ2-7 | TRBV5-1 | TRBD1 | ASSLGTGPSYEQY
TRBJ2-7 | TRBV7-6 | . | ASSLGGQEFYEQY
TRBJ2-2 | TRBV10-2 | TRBD1 | ASSELQGATGELF
TRBJ2-3 | TRBV20-1 | TRBD2 | SARLAGGFRSTDTQY
TRBJ2-3 | TRBV9 | . | ASSVALAENTQY
TRBJ1-5 | TRBV5-5 | TRBD1 | ASSLVSGGENQPQH
TRBJ2-2 | TRBV27 | . | ASSFIRAGATGELF
TRBJ2-2 | TRBV24-1 | . | ATSDRPISMGGLNTGELF
TRBJ2-2 | TRBV24-1 | . | ATSDTGEPGGELF
TRBJ1-4 | TRBV9 | . | ASSAGLSPNNEKLF
TRBJ1-5 | TRBV19 | . | ASSIPTGNQPQH
TRBJ1-5 | TRBV4-1 | TRBD1 | ARSQDSVSGGEDQPQH
TRBJ1-4 | TRBV27 | . | ASSLAGAYEKLF
TRBJ2-1 | TRBV9 | . | ASSEVTPNEQF